What follows are 11 T cell receptor beta chains derived from one specimen sequenced in a study of PD-L1 blockade in urothelial cancer. Time point indicated: peripheral blood 6 weeks after treatment start. Repertoires were generated with immunoSEQ multiplex PCR, while TCRdb's copy carries only in-frame clones and drops some. The sample lists about 130,000 clones; around 86% were seen once. The sequenced sample was PBMCs, obtained around atezolizumab (anti-PD-L1) treatment. The origin of the receptors is a man aged 50-59 years with urothelial cancer.

The chain recombines TRBV9 with TRBJ2-2; 13 bases match TRBD2. The CDR3 covers 16 residues. The V gene's germline CDR1 is SGDLS and CDR2 YYNGEE. V shed 4 bases and J 7 bases; nucleotides not matched to a gene: 7. CDR3 nucleotides: TGTGCCAGCAGCACAGGACTAGCGGGAGCAGACGGGGAGCTGTTTTTT. It codes for CASSTGLAGADGELFF.

The chain carries TRBV7-3 and TRBJ1-2; TRBD1 might be the D (6 bases). The germline gives CDR1 SGHTA, CDR2 FQGTGA. The CDR3 length is 11 residues. Trimming removed 5 bases from V and 9 bases from J, with 10 bases in between. The CDR3 loop is CASSIRDSYTF. As DNA, the CDR3 is TGTGCCAGCAGCATCAGGGACAGCTACACCTTC.

The chain combines TRBV28 with TRBJ1-3, with D maybe TRBD1 (6 bases). Trimming removed 0 bases from V and 3 bases from J, with 6 bases in between. From germline, CDR1 is MDHEN and CDR2 SYDVKM. The CDR3 extends over 14 amino acids. The CDR3 nucleotides are TGTGCCAGCAGTTTATGGACAGGTGGAAACACCATATATTTT. Its translation is CASSLWTGGNTIYF.

This clone appeared a single time. This chain connects TRBV6-6 to TRBJ1-2; D gene uncertain. The V and J ends lost 8 bases and 0 bases respectively, with 13 bases between them. Germline lookup yields CDR1 MNHNY and CDR2 SVGAGI (reference sequence). CDR3 length: 14 amino acids. The CDR3 sequence is CASLSEKANYGYTF. CDR3 coding DNA: TGTGCCAGCCTCAGCGAGAAAGCTAACTATGGCTACACCTTC.

The chain combines TRBV5-6 with TRBJ1-2, with D possibly matching TRBD1 (6 bases). Germline V gene sequence: CDR1 SGHDT, CDR2 YYEEEE. V was shortened by 3 bases and J by 5 bases, with 14 bases between the two germline ends. The CDR3 extends over 14 amino acids. The CDR3 reads CASSSGGPVYGYTF. CDR3 DNA sequence: TGTGCCAGCAGCTCGGGGGGCCCGGTATATGGCTACACCTTC.

The rearrangement uses TRBV27 and TRBJ1-5, with TRBD1 as a possible D gene (6 bases). The CDR3 is 14 amino acids. Germline CDR1 reads MNHEY; CDR2 reads SMNVEV (reference sequence). The V gene lost 4 bases and the J gene lost 9 bases, with 16 bases spanning the gap. CDR3 nucleotide sequence: TGTGCCAGCAGTTCCTACAGGGCGCATGGGCCCCAGCATTTT. Amino acid sequence: CASSSYRAHGPQHF.

This clone appeared once. This chain links TRBV2 with TRBJ2-7, with D perhaps TRBD2 (6 bases). The V end was cut by 7 bases, the J end by 5 bases, with 12 bases between. The CDR3 covers 12 residues. Germline V CDR1 and CDR2: SNHLY, FYNNEI. The CDR3 bases are TGTGCCAGCACGGGGGAGATGCACGAGCAGTACTTC. It encodes CASTGEMHEQYF. Supplemented by reference TRBV2 and TRBJ2-7, the full variable domain reads EPEVTQTPSHQVTQMGQEVILRCVPISNHLYFYWYRQILGQKVEFLVSFYNNEISEKSEIFDDQFSVERPDGSNFTLKIRSTKLEDSAMYFCASTGEMHEQYFGPGTRLTVT.

This clone appeared a single time. The CDR3, as DNA: TGTGCCAGTAAGGGACAGGTCGCTGAGACCCAGTACTTC. It encodes CASKGQVAETQYF. J is TRBJ2-5 and V is TRBV2; 8 nucleotides align to TRBD1. The germline CDR1 and CDR2 sequences are SNHLY and FYNNEI. The CDR3 sequence is 13 residues long. Trimming took 9 bases from V and 5 from J; bases not matched to a gene: 8.

The count of this clone is one. The genes are TRBV28 and TRBJ2-5; 8 positions match TRBD2. The length of the CDR3 is 14 residues. Germline loops: CDR1 MDHEN, CDR2 SYDVKM. Germline trimming cut 6 bases from V and 7 bases from J; bases unmatched to any gene: 10. The CDR3 nucleotides are TGTGCCAGCAGAAGGACGGCGGCGGGGGGGACCCAGTACTTC. It is translated as CASRRTAAGGTQYF.

The chain couples TRBV5-1 to TRBJ2-5; TRBD2 matches 14 bases. The CDR3 is made up of 18 amino acids. Germline lookup yields CDR1 SGHRS and CDR2 YFSETQ. Losses at the gene ends were 0 bases for V and 4 bases for J; bases not matched to a gene: 8. The CDR3 spells CASSLARGTSGSAETQYF. In nucleotides, the CDR3 is TGCGCCAGCAGCTTGGCCAGAGGGACTAGCGGGAGCGCAGAGACCCAGTACTTC.

The J gene is TRBJ2-3, the V gene TRBV4-1; 15 bases align to TRBD2. CDR1 MGHRA and CDR2 YSYEKL come from the germline V gene. V gave up 1 base and J gave up 3 bases; unmatched junction bases: 5. The CDR3 length is 18 residues. The CDR3: CASSQGGTSGRKTDTQYF. CDR3 nucleotides: TGCGCCAGCAGCCAAGGCGGGACTAGCGGGAGGAAAACAGATACGCAGTATTTT.